Reported below is one TCR beta chain. Its antigen is unknown. The data are from a study of T cell clonotyping in hematopoietic cell transplantation. Study results and caveats: CD4 and CD8 repertoire contributions could not be separated without sorting. Pathologically expanded recipient clonotypes increased progressively from day 30 to day 180 as diversity fell. Higher Inverse Simpson Index values in graft donor and pretransplant recipient predicted broader posttransplant TCR diversity.

The CDR3 covers 15 residues. The V and J ends lost 3 bases and 0 bases, in that order; junction bases with no gene match: 4. Germline V CDR1 and CDR2: MNHEY, SMNVEV (reference sequence). Samples: about 28 days before transplant, then days 30, 100 and 180 after. Profiled with immunoSEQ multiplex PCR; TCRdb holds only in-frame clones, not every one. The sample holds 6,000 or so clones, about 30% seen once. The source is a female patient between 50 and 60 years old who had an allogeneic stem cell transplant from an unrelated donor, so the T cells may come from the graft donor. Some clones in this sample may be carry-over from other donors' samples. Sequenced material: peripheral blood mononuclear cells, taken 30 days after allogeneic stem cell transplant. The chain joins TRBV27 to TRBJ1-2; TRBD1 agrees at 7 bases. CDR3 DNA sequence: TGTGCCAGCAGTTTCGACAGGGCAGCTAACTATGGCTACACCTTC. Translation gives CASSFDRAANYGYTF.